This TCR beta chain was profiled in a study of cytomegalovirus exposure and HLA in healthy donors (dated by TCRdb to 2017 to 2019). At the level of the whole study: An earlier analysis of approximately 600 of the donors reported more than 250 Gb of sequence data and 117 million unique TCR beta sequences from about 179 million T cells. Roughly 320 gigabases of sequencing data and tens of millions of unique TCR sequences made up an early release that covered about 640 HLA-typed donors. Of the 300 to 500 genotyped donors, 80% to 90% were placed in the genetic ancestry cluster associated with self-reported Caucasian donors. The study aimed to test whether signatures of past pathogen exposure could be identified by cataloging public T cell receptors. The study used immunosequencing to profile the T cell repertoires of approximately 690 subjects and linked those repertoires to cytomegalovirus serostatus. Besides the first cohort of some 670 subjects, a separate validation cohort made up of 95 to 150 different subjects was used. To predict cytomegalovirus infection status, the study combined high-throughput TCR immunosequencing, statistical association of individual TCRs with disease status, and machine learning. In a later analysis, previously published TCR beta repertoires from some 640 donors were re-analyzed and high-resolution HLA genotyping was added so that TCR occurrence patterns could be studied. Rather than using new phenotypic data, the later analysis identified candidate immune exposures from TCR beta sequences and from how often those sequences occurred across donors. An earlier analysis of some 500 of the donors used high-throughput TCR beta sequencing to judge whether each TCR beta V gene segment behaved as functional or pseudogenic. Donor age, sex, ethnicity and CMV serostatus were collected together with the repertoire data. A later genetic analysis took genome-wide SNP genotypes for about 65% of the 666 donors and used that subset as a discovery cohort. Every repertoire in the discovery cohort had been generated on one and the same sequencing platform. Class I and class II HLA loci were covered by the typing at four-digit resolution. The number of donors typed differed by locus, with 629-630 for A, B, C, DRB1 and DQB1, over 500 for DQA1, approximately 570 for DPA1, and some 440 for DPB1. Because of strong linkage in the cohort, four or five DR-DQ haplotypes were treated as single units for association and clustering. On average, roughly 200,000 unique TCR beta nucleotide sequences were sequenced per donor among some 430 genotyped donors of the cohort, with roughly 18% of those sequences being non-productive. General conclusions and limits of the study: Because HLA typing was unavailable for some donors at each locus, only the typed subset was used in association tests. Because the 87-base-pair reads could not distinguish some IMGT-functional V segments, including TRBV6-2 and TRBV6-3, those segments were excluded. Most CMV-associated TCR beta chains appeared to be HLA-restricted in a later analysis, and the HLA associations seemed to be driven largely by CMV exposure. In an earlier analysis of fewer than 750 of the donors, most TCR beta V segments were observed in productive rearrangements about 87% or about 30% of the time, broadly matching IMGT annotations. In a later genetic analysis, a missense DCLRE1C variant was associated with V-gene and J-gene trimming of TCR beta chains, and the association was replicated in an independent cohort. In a later analysis, several top co-occurrence clusters were reported to appear linked to parvovirus B19, influenza, CMV and Epstein-Barr virus. While some public TCRs were present in many individuals, most TCR sequences turned up only very rarely across donors. The authors suggested that the approach could potentially be generalized to other disease states and immunological phenotypes. In a later analysis, TCR association rates were found to vary across HLA loci, with the most associated TCRs seen for DRB1 alleles and the fewest for HLA-C alleles. Assigning TCR associations to individual alleles was difficult when HLA alleles, especially DR and DQ, strongly co-occurred. The study gave a list of around 170 TCR beta chains associated with cytomegalovirus. According to a later genetic analysis, donors in an Asian-associated ancestry cluster had fewer N-insertions in productive TCRs than the approximately 710-donor mean. Cytomegalovirus status was reported to be diagnosed by the classifier with high specificity and sensitivity in both the original and validation cohorts. Presence/absence analyses assumed roughly uniform sequencing depth across donors, an assumption that may not hold. The cohort was sequenced for TCR beta chains only, and without alpha or paired-chain data the features that could be detected were limited. The earlier analysis of about 600 of the donors excluded 15 to 20 rarely observed V segments, including chromosome 9 orphons, because counts were too low. In a later analysis, HLA-associated TCR beta chains showed more clonal expansion and lower generation probabilities than non-associated chains that were equally common. Linkage disequilibrium might explain the correlated functional status among segregating V segments, but an unknown experimental factor could not be excluded. A cluster of highly shared sequence variants was judged likely to be a technical artifact of the sequencing pipeline. At a false discovery rate of 0.05, a later analysis linked 15,000 to 20,000 TCR beta sequences to specific HLA alleles. For the cohort, immune exposure information was limited to CMV serostatus. A few of the identified cytomegalovirus-associated TCR beta chains were confirmed in vitro to be specific for cytomegalovirus antigens. A further reported finding was that TCR beta sequences accurately predicted the HLA-A and HLA-B alleles for most subjects in the first cohort.

The library was built by means of the immunoSEQ multiplex PCR assay. The multiplex PCR relied on a mix of 60 forward primers for TCR Vbeta segments and 13 reverse primers for TCR Jbeta segments. The CDR3 region of rearranged TCR beta genes was amplified from genomic DNA by a multiplex PCR assay. Amplified TCR beta libraries were sequenced as 87-base-pair reads on the Illumina HiSeq System. The study's processing was this. A later analysis counted about 80 million unique TCR beta chains across the 600 to 850 repertoires, and some 11 million of these chains were shared by at least two donors. Raw reads were error-corrected and collapsed into unique sequences by a nearest-neighbor algorithm in which closely related sequences were merged to remove PCR and sequencing errors. CDR3 sequences were aligned to IMGT reference sequences to assign V, D and J gene segments. For a sequence to be retained, at least a six-nucleotide match to both a V gene segment and a J gene segment was required. A rearrangement counted as productive if the CDR3 had no stop codons and remained in frame with V and J, and every other rearrangement counted as non-productive. Following IMGT convention, CDR3 was defined as the stretch from the second conserved V-encoded cysteine up to the conserved J-encoded phenylalanine. In an earlier analysis of more than 550 of the donors, sequences lacking an unambiguous match to a single V gene segment were excluded. In an earlier analysis of some 590 of the donors, a V segment was called functional when productive rearrangements were above 56.7%, and segregating when the standard deviation between donors exceeded 5%. A statistical classification framework was developed to diagnose cytomegalovirus status using the catalog of TCR beta chain sequences. V and J gene assignment, in a later analysis, came from comparing TCR nucleotide sequences with IMGT/GENE-DB human TR gene sequences. The TCRdist pipeline was used in a later analysis to assign CDR3 sequences and most-parsimonious VDJ recombination scenarios. In a later analysis, each TCR beta chain was defined by its CDR3 amino acid sequence together with its V-gene family, and reads lacking a unique V-gene family were excluded. To address suspected cross-contamination and a sequencing artifact, a later analysis removed 450 to 700 highly shared, low-generation-probability nucleotide sequences. For each public chain, a later analysis derived a clonal expansion index from normalized ranks of inferred template counts within each repertoire. A later analysis computed generation probabilities with a VDJ recombination model fitted to out-of-frame rearrangements, and checked the results against IGoR. Hypergeometric tests were used in a later analysis to score TCR-TCR, TCR-HLA and TCR-CMV co-occurrence, with a repertoire-size bias correction applied to the TCR pairs. False discovery rates were estimated in a later analysis by permuting HLA or CMV assignments 20 times. In a later analysis, co-occurring TCRs were grouped with DBSCAN, and TCRdist sequence similarity was added when clustering was performed within HLA-allele-positive subsets. Repertoires with fewer than 30,000 or more than 120,000 public chains were left out of co-occurrence clustering, as were five repertoires with anomalous nucleotide sharing. TCRdb stores this immuneACCESS table with in-frame sequences only. Part of the clones is absent; in the studies checked, under half of the shortfall reflects unresolved V genes, and no reason is known for the rest. V and J calls and clone size follow that table, whereas D and trimming were derived from the DNA. The sample includes around 210,000 clones, with around 83% observed a single time. The top ten constitute about 0.25% of the sample.

The cohort consisted of some 670 healthy bone marrow donors. Cohort members were all nominally healthy when sampled, although unrecorded immune exposures were likely present. The donor was CMV seronegative and belonged to the group of 350 to 400 seronegative cohort members. A peripheral blood sample was provided by each donor, and peripheral blood mononuclear cells were used for TCR beta sequencing. Genomic DNA extraction from the blood cell samples was performed with the Qiagen DNeasy Blood Extraction Kit. Note on this clone: Its antigen is still unknown. Per-nucleotide qualities are absent, and no much larger clonotype sits a single base away.

V was cut back by 3 bases and J by 10 bases, leaving a gap of 16 bases between them. Looking up the germline V gene yields CDR1 SGHRS and CDR2 YFSETQ. Taken from cysteine to phenylalanine, the CDR3 has 13 residues. The kept DNA is CDR3 alone, 39 bases in frame from the first base. The chain links TRBV5-1 with TRBJ2-5; the D segment could be TRBD2, given 6 matching bases. This TCR was recovered from a girl aged 2 to 9 in good health and CMV-seronegative. The sequencing input was PBMCs. The DNA sequence reads TGCGCCAGCAGCTCCGGGACTTCTTATGGCCAGTACTTC. This codes for CASSSGTSYGQYF.